This section outlines one T cell receptor (beta chain) sequence together with its context. Original processing methods: The assay estimated nucleated cells by amplifying reference gene primers. Some clones are missing from TCRdb's copy, which holds only in-frame ones; the method was immunoSEQ multiplex PCR. For V, J and clone size, that table is used; D and trimming come from the DNA. The table shows roughly 120,000 clones, with about three quarters occurring only once. This record comes from a study of blood T cell repertoires in COVID-19. Overall study context: Specimens from acute and convalescent COVID-19 originated in the United States, Italy and Spain. Sources were T cells, B-cell-depleted T cells, or PBMCs; the material itself was cDNA or gDNA.

CDR3 length: 14 amino acids. CDR1 and CDR2 (germline): SGDLS, YYNGEE. Trimming removed 3 bases from V and 0 bases from J; junction bases left unmatched: 3. The rearrangement links TRBV9 to TRBJ2-7; 7 bases are shared with TRBD2. The receptor was isolated from a man aged 65 to 79 with acute or convalescent COVID-19. The sequenced sample was peripheral blood. This CDR3 is CASSDGTISYEQYF. For the CDR3, the DNA is TGTGCCAGCAGCGACGGGACTATCTCCTACGAGCAGTACTTC.